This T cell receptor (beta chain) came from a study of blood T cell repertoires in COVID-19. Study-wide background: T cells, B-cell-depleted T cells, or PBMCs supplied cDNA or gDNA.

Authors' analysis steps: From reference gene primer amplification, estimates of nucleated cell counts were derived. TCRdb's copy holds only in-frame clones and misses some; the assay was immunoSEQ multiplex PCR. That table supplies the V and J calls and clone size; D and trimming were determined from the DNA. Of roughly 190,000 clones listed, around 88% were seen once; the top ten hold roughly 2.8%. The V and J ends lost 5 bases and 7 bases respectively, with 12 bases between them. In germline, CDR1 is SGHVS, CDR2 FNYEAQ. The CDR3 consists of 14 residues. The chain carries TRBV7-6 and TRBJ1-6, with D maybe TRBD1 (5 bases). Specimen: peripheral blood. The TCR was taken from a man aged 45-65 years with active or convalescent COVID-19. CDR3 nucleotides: TGTGCCAGCAGCCTAGATCGGGGGAATTCACCCCTCCACTTT. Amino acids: CASSLDRGNSPLHF. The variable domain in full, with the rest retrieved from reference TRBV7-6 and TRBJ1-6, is GAGVSQSPRYKVTKRGQDVALRCDPISGHVSLYWYRQALGQGPEFLTYFNYEAQQDKSGLPNDRFSAERPEGSISTLTIQRTEQRDSAMYRCASSLDRGNSPLHFGNGTRLTVT.